This TCR beta chain was recovered during a study of blood T cells in healthy people across ages. Total RNA, at least 5 micrograms per sample, was extracted from PBMCs. Notes on the study in general: A roughly linear age-dependent decrease characterized TCR beta diversity per million T cells. It was the long-lived donors that had more naive CD4+ cells and higher diversity than aged donors.

A second PCR, run for roughly 7 to 11 cycles, used a sample-barcoded 5' primer plus a J-beta primer mix. TCRdb re-called the 5' RACE reads through MiXCR, storing one row per CDR3 protein. Of hundreds of thousands of distinct CDR3 sequences listed, roughly 45% are singletons. Concerning this clonotype: The target antigen is unknown. The junction departs from the called germline gene at one end, perhaps through a read error.

Germline CDR1 LGHDT, CDR2 YNNKEL (reference sequence). The length of the CDR3 is 14 residues. The clonotype originates from an older woman in good health. This chain connects TRBV3-1 to TRBJ2-3, with 7 bases fitting TRBD1. Sequencing was carried out using blood. The CDR3 reads CASCQLGGADTQYF. In DNA, the CDR3 is TGTGCCAGCTGCCAATTAGGGGGCGCGGATACGCAGTATTTT.